The entry below describes one T cell receptor (beta chain). The data are from a study of radiotherapy plus CTLA-4 blockade in lung cancer. The method was immunoSEQ multiplex PCR; TCRdb's version includes in-frame clones alone and lacks a portion of them. The data contain about 80,000 clones, about 79% of them singletons. After removal of 0 bases from V and 6 bases from J, the junction contained 8 bases not matched to a gene. This CDR3 is built from 16 residues. CDR1 is KGHSY, CDR2 FQNENV, per germline. This sequence joins TRBV16 and TRBJ1-5, with 7 bases matching TRBD1. The specimen was peripheral blood, collected from a patient treated with radiotherapy plus ipilimumab. This TCR came from a human donor with non-small cell lung cancer whose response to radiotherapy plus ipilimumab could not be evaluated. Some clones in this sample may be carry-over from other donors' samples. Here the CDR3 DNA reads TGTGCCAGCAGCCAATCGGGTCAGGGGGTTGTTCAGCCCCAGCATTTT. It yields the protein CASSQSGQGVVQPQHF.